These 5 T cell receptor beta chains were sequenced from one sample in a study of cytomegalovirus exposure and HLA in healthy donors. The PCR used 60 Vbeta and 13 Jbeta primers. Libraries were prepared by immunoSEQ multiplex PCR; TCRdb keeps only in-frame clonotypes and omits some of them. The sample has about 190,000 clones, 82% seen once. Specimen: PBMCs. These receptors originate from a woman aged 18-29 years in good health and CMV-seronegative.

The chain combines TRBV19 with TRBJ1-1, with a tentative D call TRBD1 (6 bases). Germline V gene sequence: CDR1 LNHDA, CDR2 SQIVND (reference sequence). V lost 5 bases and J lost 5, with 18 bases in between. The CDR3 contains 15 residues. The CDR3 DNA sequence: TGTGCCAGTAGTCTCCAGGGGCGACGGAGGACTGAAGCTTTCTTT. It specifies CASSLQGRRRTEAFF.

V is TRBV5-1 and J is TRBJ1-1; no clear D. The V end lost 0 bases, the J end lost 0 bases, and 9 bases lay between the germline ends. Germline V gene sequence: CDR1 SGHRS, CDR2 YFSETQ. This CDR3 is built from 15 residues. The CDR3 sequence: CASSLVAGMNTEAFF. For the CDR3, the DNA is TGCGCCAGCAGCTTGGTGGCCGGGATGAACACTGAAGCTTTCTTT. Full variable domain (rest looked up from reference TRBV5-1 and TRBJ1-1): KAGVTQTPRYLIKTRGQQVTLSCSPISGHRSVSWYQQTPGQGLQFLFEYFSETQRNKGNFPGRFSGRQFSNSRSEMNVSTLELGDSALYLCASSLVAGMNTEAFFGQGTRLTVV.

V and J are TRBV10-3 and TRBJ1-2, with 7 bases lining up with TRBD1. The junction had 4 bases not matched to a gene; V was cut back by 2 bases and J by 4 bases. The length of the CDR3 is 14 residues. The germline V gene has CDR1 ENHRY and CDR2 SYGVKD. The CDR3 here is CAISEDRVGYGYTF. The CDR3 DNA is TGTGCCATCAGTGAGGACAGGGTTGGCTATGGCTACACCTTC.

The gene calls are TRBV10-3 and TRBJ1-4; no definite D call. The ends were cut back, 9 bases at V and 8 bases at J, with 16 bases in the middle. The CDR3 contains 13 residues. Germline V gene lookup returns CDR1 ENHRY and CDR2 SYGVKD. The chain's CDR3 is CAINEAESEKLFF. DNA of the CDR3: TGTGCCATAAACGAGGCAGAAAGCGAAAAACTGTTTTTT.

For the CDR3, the DNA is TGTGCCATCAGTGATCCGGGACAGGGGAGAGAGCAGTACTTC. Protein product: CAISDPGQGREQYF. The chain links TRBV10-3 to TRBJ2-5, with TRBD1 matching 10 bases. The CDR3 length is 14 residues. V was clipped by 3 bases and J by 11 bases; unmatched bases: 9. From germline, CDR1 is ENHRY and CDR2 SYGVKD.